A single TCR beta chain is shown here with its context. Its antigen is currently unknown. This record comes from a study of naive and memory T cell subsets. Both TRBC1 and TRBC2 were covered by a beta constant-region primer of two equimolar oligonucleotides. Four rounds of PCR amplified the ligated cDNA using nested alpha and beta constant-region primers plus SP2. An oligonucleotide with the SP2 primer and a 12-nucleotide UMI was ligated to the cDNA 3' end. TCRdb reprocessed the UMI-ligation and nested PCR reads via MiXCR and lists one record per CDR3 protein. The sample includes roughly 140,000 distinct CDR3 sequences, approximately 21% of them seen just once. The study's findings and limits: In CD4 and CD8 cells, diversity dropped from naive through EMRA. Possibly reflecting memory cells re-expressing CD45RA, a few larger clonotypes occurred in naive repertoires, especially CD8. TCR abundance followed a power law differing between naive and memory subsets.

The CDR3 is made up of 15 amino acids. In germline, CDR1 is SQVTM, CDR2 ANQGSEA. With 2 bases removed from V and 0 bases from J, the gap between germline ends came to 13 bases. The chain has TRBV29-1 and TRBJ1-1, with D possibly matching TRBD1 (5 bases). This sequence originates from a human donor in good health. The sample comprised naive CD8+ T cells from blood. The CDR3 region has the DNA TGCAGCGTTGAATTTGGGGCAGACATGAACACTGAAGCTTTCTTT. Residues: CSVEFGADMNTEAFF.